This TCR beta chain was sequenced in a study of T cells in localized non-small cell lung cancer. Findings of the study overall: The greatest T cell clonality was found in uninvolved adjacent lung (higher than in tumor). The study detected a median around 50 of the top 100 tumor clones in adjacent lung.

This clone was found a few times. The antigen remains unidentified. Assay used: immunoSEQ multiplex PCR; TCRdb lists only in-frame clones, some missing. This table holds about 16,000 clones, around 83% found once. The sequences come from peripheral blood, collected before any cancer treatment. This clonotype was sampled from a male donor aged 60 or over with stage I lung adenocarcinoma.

In DNA form, the CDR3 reads TGTGCCAGCAGCTCTGGACAGGGAGTCACCTTC. This codes for CASSSGQGVTF. V is TRBV9 and J is TRBJ1-2; 8 positions agree with TRBD1. The CDR3 sequence is 11 residues long. The J segment lost 13 bases and the V segment lost 4 bases, leaving 6 bases of the junction unmatched. Germline CDR1 SGDLS, CDR2 YYNGEE.